Below, 4 T cell receptor beta chains from the same sample are listed, as sequenced in a study of CD8 T cells in ankylosing spondylitis. TCRdb re-called the 5' RACE reads through MiXCR, storing one row per CDR3 protein. Of about 250,000 distinct CDR3 sequences detected, 32% appear once; the ten largest clones hold approximately 4.6%. What was sequenced was blood, either unsorted or a sorted T cell fraction (not recorded which). The source of these receptors is a male donor with ankylosing spondylitis or in good health (not recorded which).

The chain recombines TRBV15 with TRBJ1-4; D may be TRBD1 (6 bases). Germline V gene lookup returns CDR1 LNHNV and CDR2 YYDKDF (reference sequence). The length of the CDR3 is 17 residues. Deletions cut 3 bases from V and 1 base from J, with 15 bases between. The CDR3 spells CATSRDRVQGTNEKLFF. DNA for the CDR3: TGTGCCACCAGCAGGGATCGCGTACAGGGAACTAATGAAAAACTGTTTTTT.

The V call is TRBV7-2, the J call TRBJ1-3, with unresolved D. This CDR3 has 16 residues. Germline V CDR1 and CDR2: SGHTA, FQGNSA. The V gene lost 0 bases and the J gene lost 0 bases, with 9 bases spanning the gap. CDR3 nucleotides: TGTGCCAGCAGCTTAGCCCCTGTGAGCTCTGGAAACACCATATATTTT. Amino acids: CASSLAPVSSGNTIYF.

The chain combines TRBV20-1 with TRBJ2-5; 8 positions match TRBD2. Germline V lookup: CDR1 DFQATT, CDR2 SNEGSKA (reference sequence). Unmatched junction bases numbered 13, after V lost 0 bases and J lost 1 base. This CDR3 spans 18 amino acids. As DNA, the CDR3 is TGCAGTGCTAGAGATCCAGAAGCGGGGGAACTTCCCCAAGAGACCCAGTACTTC. Protein: CSARDPEAGELPQETQYF.

This clonotype came up a few times. The chain couples TRBV6-1 to TRBJ2-2; 7 nucleotides agree with TRBD1. Per the germline V gene, CDR1 is MNHNS and CDR2 is SASEGT. This CDR3 contains 14 residues. After removal of 5 bases from V and 6 bases from J, the junction contained 6 bases not matched to a gene. In DNA form, the CDR3 reads TGTGCCAGCAGTCTTACAGGGGTGGCCGGGGAGCTGTTTTTT. This gives the protein CASSLTGVAGELFF.